The source of this T cell receptor (beta chain) is a study of beta chain features in type 1 diabetes. Study-level findings and limits: There was a moderate but significant shortening of TCRB CDR3s in all four CD4+ subsets of Type 1 diabetes patients.

Sequenced material consisted of expressed TCRB transcripts (all of the isolated RNA was reverse transcribed). Sequencing used immunoSEQ multiplex PCR; TCRdb keeps in-frame clones, though not all of them. The sample lists 400,000 or so clones, around 12% seen once, with 0.0095% to 0.011% in the top ten. The CDR3 runs 11 residues. Germline V gene lookup returns CDR1 SGHVT and CDR2 SQSDAQ. This clone was recorded once. Its antigen is not known. Sequenced material: naive CD4+ T cells from blood. The chain couples TRBV7-4 to TRBJ2-7; D is unresolved. The TCR was taken from a woman aged 18-35 years with type 1 diabetes. CDR3 region: CGPSDAYEQYF. The CDR3 DNA sequence: TGTGGGCCTTCTGATGCCTACGAGCAGTACTTC.